The T cell receptor (beta chain) under discussion was sequenced for a study of regulatory T cells in long-lasting Graves disease. Study-wide context: Newly diagnosed Graves' patients had under 3 months of antithyroid drugs.

Time point denoted: newly diagnosed GD, antithyroid drugs for less than 3 months. Isolated PBMC RNA provided the starting material for the TCR library. This clonotype was counted at least ten times. The CDR3 spans 13 residues. V lost 6 bases to trimming and J lost 5 bases, with 14 bases between them. The V gene's germline CDR1 is MDHEN and CDR2 SYDVKM. HTBI primers from iRepertoire and Arm-PCR of CDR3 regions yielded the TCR beta libraries. TCRdb used MiXCR to reprocess the multiplex PCR reads, holding one entry per CDR3 protein. Here the sample spans 500,000 or so distinct CDR3 sequences, around 15% being singletons. These same data were also listed under a study on T cells in Graves' hyperthyroidism and ophthalmopathy.

This receptor was obtained from a man aged 35-49 years with Graves disease. This chain links TRBV28 with TRBJ2-7; TRBD2 might be the D (5 bases). Sequencing was performed on peripheral blood mononuclear cells (PBMCs), taken at new diagnosis, from a patient treated with antithyroid drugs. The CDR3 region has the DNA TGTGCCAGCAGGGAGGACGAGCTTGACGAGCAGTACTTC. Its translation: CASREDELDEQYF.